A single sample gave rise to the 19 T cell receptor beta chains below, sequenced in a study of cytomegalovirus exposure and HLA in healthy donors. The PCR had 60 Vbeta and 13 Jbeta primers. Only in-frame clones appear in the TCRdb table, and some are missing; sequencing was by immunoSEQ multiplex PCR. This table holds about 140,000 clones, 76% found once. The sequenced sample was PBMCs. Receptors originate from a female donor in good health and CMV-seropositive.

V usage is TRBV30 and J usage is TRBJ1-4, with TRBD1 as a possible D gene (6 bases). Trimming took off 0 bases at V and 10 bases at J, with 15 bases between the two ends. The CDR3 is made up of 14 amino acids. The germline gives CDR1 GTSNPN, CDR2 SVGIG (reference sequence). CDR3 nucleotides: TGTGCCTGGAGTGTCGGGCAGGGGCGAGGAAAACTGTTTTTT. Protein product: CAWSVGQGRGKLFF.

This sequence joins TRBV4-1 and TRBJ1-5, with D possibly TRBD1 on 6 matching bases. The CDR3 length is 14 residues. Trimming removed 5 bases from V and 3 bases from J, with 11 bases in between. Per the germline V gene, CDR1 is MGHRA and CDR2 is YSYEKL. The CDR3 is CASSGRGDNQPQHF. Here the CDR3 DNA reads TGCGCCAGCAGCGGGAGGGGGGACAATCAGCCCCAGCATTTT.

V is TRBV30 and J is TRBJ1-3; 8 positions agree with TRBD1. CDR3 length: 20 residues. Germline CDR1 reads GTSNPN; CDR2 reads SVGIG (reference sequence). The V gene end was trimmed by 6 bases and the J gene end by 1 base; junction bases not matched to a gene: 23. The CDR3 DNA reads TGTGCCTGCGGGTCTACAGGGGGTCAAATGCTTTTAGGATCTGGAAACACCATATATTTT. Its translation: CACGSTGGQMLLGSGNTIYF. The whole variable domain, filled in from reference TRBV30 and TRBJ1-3, reads SQTIHQWPATLVQPVGSPLSLECTVEGTSNPNLYWYRQAAGRGLQLLFYSVGIGQISSEVPQNLSASRPQDRQFILSSKKLLLSDSGFYLCACGSTGGQMLLGSGNTIYFGEGSWLTVV.

The chain uses TRBV15 and TRBJ2-7; tentatively, D is TRBD1 (5 bases). This CDR3 comprises 17 residues. Trimming shortened V by 0 bases and J by 3 bases, and 18 bases separated the two germline ends. Germline assignment: CDR1 LNHNV and CDR2 YYDKDF (reference sequence). The DNA of the CDR3 is TGTGCCACCAGCAGAGATCGGCCTACCAGGGTCGACTACGAGCAGTACTTC. This encodes CATSRDRPTRVDYEQYF.

J is TRBJ1-2 and V is TRBV6-5; possibly TRBD1 for D (6 bases). The V gene's germline CDR1 is MNHEY and CDR2 SVGAGI. V was pared by 5 bases and J by 9 bases, with 13 bases between. This CDR3 is built from 12 residues. The CDR3 coding sequence is TGTGCCAGCAGTGTCAGGGGTAGTAGCTACACCTTC. It encodes CASSVRGSSYTF.

This chain joins TRBV7-2 and TRBJ2-2; 9 bases line up with TRBD2. Germline CDR1 and CDR2: SGHTA and FQGNSA. The ends lost 5 bases at V and 4 bases at J; junction bases unmatched: 11. CDR3 size: 17 residues. In DNA form, the CDR3 reads TGTGCCAGCAGCCTGTTGGGACTAGCTCTGGGCACCGGGGAGCTGTTTTTT. Amino acid sequence: CASSLLGLALGTGELFF.

This rearrangement joins TRBV2 to TRBJ1-1; a weak D match, TRBD1 (5 bases). Germline CDR1 reads SNHLY; CDR2 reads FYNNEI. The V end was cut by 4 bases, the J end by 3 bases, with 9 bases between. This CDR3 region has 13 residues. CDR3 sequence reads: CASSVRQYTEAFF. The DNA for the CDR3 is TGTGCCAGCAGTGTTCGACAGTACACTGAAGCTTTCTTT.

This clone occurred a few times. Here the CDR3 DNA reads TGTGCCAGCAGCCCCCGGGACAGGGTTTCGGTGGGCACTGAAGCTTTCTTT. Protein: CASSPRDRVSVGTEAFF. This chain connects TRBV11-2 to TRBJ1-1, with 9 nucleotides matching TRBD1. J lost 4 bases, V lost 5 bases, and 14 bases had no gene match. From germline, CDR1 is SGHAT and CDR2 FQNNGV. The CDR3 sequence is 17 residues long.

The V gene is TRBV6-1, the J gene TRBJ1-3, with D possibly being TRBD1 (5 bases). The germline V gene encodes CDR1 MNHNS and CDR2 SASEGT. The ends were cut back, 1 base at V and 1 base at J, with 8 bases in the middle. The length of the CDR3 is 15 residues. The DNA for the CDR3 is TGTGCCAGCAGTGAAGATCGGGGGTCTGGAAACACCATATATTTT. Translated, it gives CASSEDRGSGNTIYF.

The chain couples TRBV28 to TRBJ2-7, with a weak D call TRBD1 (6 bases). The CDR3 extends over 15 amino acids. Germline assignment: CDR1 MDHEN and CDR2 SYDVKM. Between the trimmed V and J ends, which lost 6 bases and 4 bases, there was a span of 19 bases. CDR3 coding DNA: TGTGCCAGCAGACCCTGGCAGGGGTCAGGGTACGAGCAGTACTTC. It encodes CASRPWQGSGYEQYF.

This chain uses TRBV29-1 with TRBJ2-7; D might be TRBD2 (6 bases). Germline loops: CDR1 SQVTM, CDR2 ANQGSEA. This CDR3 spans 12 amino acids. V lost 3 bases to trimming and J lost 6 bases, with 12 bases between them. The CDR3 coding sequence is TGCAGCGTTGAGGACGGGAGTCCCGAGCAGTACTTC. Residues: CSVEDGSPEQYF.

The chain couples TRBV5-1 to TRBJ2-5; 8 nucleotides match TRBD1. The J call may not be correct, given that the DNA end is closer to TRBJ2-7. The CDR3 loop spans 14 amino acids. The germline gives CDR1 SGHRS, CDR2 YFSETQ. CDR3 sequence (DNA): TGCGCCAGCAGCTTTAGTGACAGGGGATACGAGCAGTACTTC. Amino acids: CASSFSDRGYEQYF.

V is TRBV7-3 and J is TRBJ2-1; 7 positions agree with TRBD2. The CDR3 length is 14 residues. In germline, CDR1 is SGHTA, CDR2 FQGTGA. V lost 2 bases to trimming and J lost 10 bases; unmatched junction nucleotides: 8. The CDR3 bases are TGTGCCAGCAGCTTAGGGGGAGGGGACCGGGAGCAGTTCTTC. The encoded protein is CASSLGGGDREQFF.

On this clone: One junction end does not reproduce the germline sequence, and a read error may be involved. The chain uses TRBV7-9 and TRBJ2-1, with TRBD2 matching 8 bases. Germline CDR1 and CDR2: SEHNR and FQNEAQ (reference sequence). The CDR3 runs to 16 residues. The CDR3 reads CSSSPFGGRLRGEQFF. For the CDR3, the DNA is TGTTCCAGCAGCCCGTTCGGCGGGAGGCTGAGGGGTGAGCAGTTCTTC.

In regard to this clone: Other DNA sequences of this sample code for an identical CDR3. The chain employs TRBV29-1 and TRBJ2-5; 7 bases map to TRBD2. The J call is uncertain, as TRBJ2-7 better fits the DNA end. The CDR3 runs 13 residues. The germline gives CDR1 SQVTM, CDR2 ANQGSEA. This chain's CDR3 is CSVDTGGGYEQYF. CDR3 in DNA: TGCAGCGTTGATACGGGGGGTGGTTACGAGCAGTACTTC.

The chain has TRBV7-6 and TRBJ2-3; 10 nucleotides line up with TRBD2. Germline CDR1 reads SGHVS; CDR2 reads FNYEAQ. V lost 5 bases to trimming and J lost 0 bases; unmatched junction nucleotides: 2. The CDR3 runs to 15 residues. The chain's CDR3 is CASSTSGISTDTQYF. The CDR3 bases are TGTGCCAGCAGCACTAGCGGGATCAGCACAGATACGCAGTATTTT.

This sequence joins TRBV5-6 and TRBJ2-7; 13 bases map to TRBD2. The CDR3 is 14 residues long. The germline gives CDR1 SGHDT, CDR2 YYEEEE. The V gene end was trimmed by 4 bases and the J gene end by 3 bases; junction bases not matched to a gene: 1. CDR3 in DNA: TGTGCCAGCAGCCGGACTAGCGGGAGCTACGAGCAGTACTTC. Encoded protein: CASSRTSGSYEQYF.

This chain uses TRBV2 with TRBJ2-3, with 9 bases that match TRBD1. The CDR3 is 15 amino acids. Germline trimming cut 5 bases from V and 5 bases from J; bases unmatched to any gene: 8. Per the germline V gene, CDR1 is SNHLY and CDR2 is FYNNEI. CDR3 DNA sequence: TGTGCCAGCAGTTCCAACAGGGGGCTTGGAGATACGCAGTATTTT. Protein product: CASSSNRGLGDTQYF.

In DNA, the CDR3 is TGTGCCTGGTCTGACTTCGCGGGAGGGCAGTTCTATGAGCAGTTCTTC. It codes for CAWSDFAGGQFYEQFF. This chain joins TRBV30 and TRBJ2-1; 9 bases match TRBD2. Losses at the gene ends were 5 bases for V and 8 bases for J; bases not matched to a gene: 16. From germline, CDR1 is GTSNPN and CDR2 SVGIG (reference sequence). CDR3 length: 16 amino acids.